The 26 T cell receptor beta chains below all came from one sample that was sequenced in a study of blood T cell repertoires in COVID-19. Some clones are missing from TCRdb's copy, which holds only in-frame ones; the method was immunoSEQ multiplex PCR. This table has 180,000 or so clones, roughly 85% appearing once. Sequencing used PBMCs or T cells enriched from blood (not recorded which). These receptors were taken from a woman aged 45-59 years who had recovered from COVID-19.

The chain joins TRBV5-1 to TRBJ1-4, with TRBD1 matching over 7 bases. V lost 0 bases, J lost 7 bases, and 3 bases stayed unmatched. Germline CDR1 reads SGHRS; CDR2 reads YFSETQ. The CDR3 sequence is 14 residues long. The CDR3, as DNA: TGCGCCAGCAGCTTGGACAGGGGCGGTGAAAAACTGTTTTTT. It encodes CASSLDRGGEKLFF.

V gene TRBV7-6 combines with J gene TRBJ1-4; 7 nucleotides agree with TRBD1. The CDR3 is 16 amino acids. Germline CDR1 is SGHVS and CDR2 is FNYEAQ. V gave up 5 bases and J gave up 12 bases; unmatched junction bases: 18. CDR3 sequence reads: CASSDSNRGGSGELFF. In DNA form, the CDR3 reads TGTGCCAGCAGCGACTCGAACAGGGGTGGCTCCGGGGAACTGTTTTTT.

This chain joins TRBV6-1 and TRBJ2-7; 7 nucleotides align to TRBD1. This CDR3 comprises 14 residues. Unmatched junction bases numbered 4, after V lost 3 bases and J lost 2 bases. Germline V lookup: CDR1 MNHNS, CDR2 SASEGT. The CDR3 is CASSDRTGPYEQYV. The CDR3 DNA reads TGTGCCAGCAGTGACCGGACAGGTCCCTACGAGCAGTACGTC.

The rearrangement joins TRBV6-5 to TRBJ1-1; D may be TRBD1 (5 bases). This CDR3 has 15 amino acids. CDR1 MNHEY and CDR2 SVGAGI come from the germline V gene. Between the trimmed V and J ends, which lost 2 bases and 5 bases, there was a span of 15 bases. The CDR3 loop is CASSYAQVGWTEAFF. The CDR3 DNA is TGTGCCAGCAGTTACGCACAGGTTGGGTGGACTGAAGCTTTCTTT.

The sample holds one count of this clone. The genes are TRBV6-5 and TRBJ1-5, with D possibly being TRBD1 (6 bases). The germline CDR1 and CDR2 sequences are MNHEY and SVGAGI. The length of the CDR3 is 13 residues. With 10 bases removed from V and 2 bases from J, the gap between germline ends came to 12 bases. The CDR3 DNA follows: TGTGCCACCCGGGGGGCGGGCAATCAGCCCCAGCATTTT. It encodes CATRGAGNQPQHF.

This rearrangement joins TRBV3-1 (or the pseudogene TRBV3-2) to TRBJ2-2; 7 bases are shared with TRBD2. Trimming took 6 bases from V and 6 from J; bases not matched to a gene: 4. There are 13 residues in the CDR3. Germline-derived CDR1 and CDR2 are LGHDT and YNNKEL (reference sequence). In nucleotides, the CDR3 is TGTGCCAGCAGGACAACTAGCGCCGGGGAGCTGTTTTTT. This sequence encodes CASRTTSAGELFF.

This clone was observed a handful of times. V and J are TRBV14 and TRBJ2-1, with 7 bases identical to TRBD2. Germline CDR1 reads SGHDN; CDR2 reads FVKESK. After removal of 4 bases from V and 6 bases from J, the junction contained 9 bases not matched to a gene. This CDR3 contains 15 residues. The CDR3 here is CASSRRGNRGNEQFF. The CDR3 nucleotides read TGTGCCAGCAGCCGGCGGGGGAATAGGGGCAATGAGCAGTTCTTC. The full variable domain, its missing parts supplied by reference TRBV14 and TRBJ2-1, is EAGVTQFPSHSVIEKGQTVTLRCDPISGHDNLYWYRRVMGKEIKFLLHFVKESKQDESGMPNNRFLAERTGGTYSTLKVQPAELEDSGVYFCASSRRGNRGNEQFFGPGTRLTVL.

The chain joins TRBV4-1 to TRBJ1-2; D remains ambiguous. Germline-derived CDR1 and CDR2 are MGHRA and YSYEKL. CDR3 length: 14 amino acids. Between the trimmed V and J ends, which lost 0 bases and 5 bases, there was a span of 10 bases. The CDR3 loop is CASSQDAGWYGYTF. In DNA form, the CDR3 reads TGCGCCAGCAGCCAAGATGCGGGCTGGTATGGCTACACCTTC.

The rearrangement joins TRBV7-2 to TRBJ1-1; no definite D call. Trimming took off 7 bases at V and 1 base at J, with 13 bases between the two ends. Germline-derived CDR1 and CDR2 are SGHTA and FQGNSA. The CDR3 loop spans 14 amino acids. Written as DNA, the CDR3 is TGTGCCAGCAATGCGGGGTATGGGAACACTGAAGCTTTCTTT. This sequence encodes CASNAGYGNTEAFF.

The rearrangement uses TRBV28 and TRBJ1-2; tentative D call: TRBD1 (5 bases). CDR3 length: 13 amino acids. CDR1 MDHEN and CDR2 SYDVKM come from the germline V gene. Trimming shortened V by 7 bases and J by 7 bases, and 16 bases separated the two germline ends. The CDR3 region has the DNA TGTGCCAGCACCACTGGGACTCTAGGTGGCTACACCTTC. Protein sequence: CASTTGTLGGYTF.

The chain has TRBV7-9 and TRBJ1-2; 7 bases match TRBD1. The germline V gene has CDR1 SEHNR and CDR2 FQNEAQ (reference sequence). With 5 bases clipped from V and 6 bases from J, the junction kept 6 bases outside the gene matches. The CDR3 length is 13 residues. The DNA of the CDR3 is TGTGCCAGCAGCCCGACAGGGAAAAATGGCTACACCTTC. Protein product: CASSPTGKNGYTF.

The chain couples TRBV6-2 or TRBV6-3 to TRBJ2-1; 13 bases match TRBD2. The CDR3 is made up of 17 amino acids. Germline lookup yields CDR1 MNHEY and CDR2 SVGEGT. J gave up 9 bases and V 5 bases, and 13 bases lay outside the gene matches. The CDR3 spells CASSDPGTSGRAAEQFF. As DNA, the CDR3 is TGTGCCAGCAGTGACCCCGGTACTAGCGGGAGGGCCGCTGAGCAGTTCTTC.

V is TRBV4-2 and J is TRBJ1-5; D might be TRBD1 (5 bases). Germline CDR1 and CDR2: LGHNA and YNFKEQ. V dropped 0 bases and J dropped 5 bases, with 11 bases sitting between them. This CDR3 has 15 amino acids. CDR3 residues: CASSQDGRADQPQHF. The DNA for the CDR3 is TGTGCCAGCAGCCAAGATGGCAGGGCTGATCAGCCCCAGCATTTT.

The CDR3 DNA reads TGTGCCAGTAGTATGAAAGGACAGGGTTTGGCCCATCAGCCCCAGCATTTT. It specifies CASSMKGQGLAHQPQHF. The chain employs TRBV19 and TRBJ1-5; 8 bases align to TRBD1. Trimming took 3 bases from V and 5 from J; bases not matched to a gene: 12. This CDR3 is 17 amino acids long. Germline V gene sequence: CDR1 LNHDA, CDR2 SQIVND (reference sequence).

This chain uses TRBV7-9 with TRBJ1-2; TRBD1 aligns across 7 bases. The CDR3 has 14 amino acids. Germline trimming cut 11 bases from V and 3 bases from J; bases unmatched to any gene: 12. Looked up from germline, CDR1 is SEHNR and CDR2 is FQNEAQ (reference sequence). The CDR3 region is CALEGGSPDYGYTF. In DNA form, the CDR3 reads TGTGCCCTTGAAGGGGGCTCCCCTGACTATGGCTACACCTTC.

This clone has just a few counts. This chain uses TRBV6-5 with TRBJ2-1, with 11 bases lining up with TRBD2. CDR3 length: 15 amino acids. Germline trimming cut 7 bases from V and 3 bases from J; bases unmatched to any gene: 5. CDR1 is MNHEY, CDR2 SVGAGI, per germline. The CDR3 DNA sequence: TGTGCCAGCAACCTAACTAGCGGGGGCTACAATGAGCAGTTCTTC. Protein sequence: CASNLTSGGYNEQFF.

The chain combines TRBV6-5 with TRBJ1-2, with D hard to call. V lost 6 bases to trimming and J lost 4 bases, with 15 bases between them. Germline lookup yields CDR1 MNHEY and CDR2 SVGAGI. CDR3 length: 14 residues. CDR3 sequence: CASRQKEDLYGYTF. CDR3 DNA sequence: TGTGCCAGCAGACAAAAGGAGGACCTCTATGGCTACACCTTC.

This clone was observed a handful of times. The gene calls are TRBV18 and TRBJ1-3, with D possibly TRBD1 on 6 matching bases. The CDR3 length is 16 residues. The germline V and J ends were trimmed by 1 base and 1 base, with 11 bases remaining between them. CDR1 and CDR2 from the germline V gene are KGHSH and LQKENI. The CDR3 bases are TGTGCCAGCTCACCACGAAAGGGGGTATCTGGAAACACCATATATTTT. The encoded protein is CASSPRKGVSGNTIYF.

The chain recombines TRBV9 with TRBJ2-3, with 11 bases aligning to TRBD2. Per germline, CDR1 SGDLS and CDR2 YYNGEE. The CDR3 is made up of 16 amino acids. Trimming took 0 bases from V and 2 from J; bases not matched to a gene: 2. The CDR3 bases are TGTGCCAGCAGCGTAGCTAGCGGGGGGAACACAGATACGCAGTATTTT. Encoded protein: CASSVASGGNTDTQYF.

The chain uses TRBV7-2 and TRBJ1-3; D remains unclear. V was pared by 1 base and J by 2 bases, with 9 bases between. Germline V gene data show CDR1 as SGHTA and CDR2 as FQGNSA. CDR3 length: 15 amino acids. The CDR3 DNA reads as TGTGCCAGCAGCTTAGATGGCGGGGCTGGAAACACCATATATTTT. It encodes CASSLDGGAGNTIYF. Based on the CDR3 plus reference TRBV7-2 and TRBJ1-3, the full variable domain is GAGVSQSPSNKVTEKGKDVELRCDPISGHTALYWYRQSLGQGLEFLIYFQGNSAPDKSGLPSDRFSAERTGGSVSTLTIQRTQQEDSAVYLCASSLDGGAGNTIYFGEGSWLTVV.

J is TRBJ2-7 and V is TRBV6-6; TRBD1 agrees at 8 bases. Losses at the gene ends were 9 bases for V and 3 bases for J; bases not matched to a gene: 10. This CDR3 has 14 residues. Germline CDR1 reads MNHNY; CDR2 reads SVGAGI (reference sequence). CDR3 in DNA: TGTGCCAGGCCATTGTGGGGACAGGACTACGAGCAGTACGTC. Protein sequence: CARPLWGQDYEQYV.

The CDR3 region has the DNA TGCAGCGTGCGCGGACAGATCGCGGGTAATGAAAAACTGTTTTTT. The encoded protein is CSVRGQIAGNEKLFF. V usage is TRBV29-1 and J usage is TRBJ1-4, with a tentative D call TRBD1 (6 bases). Germline V gene lookup returns CDR1 SQVTM and CDR2 ANQGSEA. CDR3 length: 15 residues. V gave up 6 bases and J gave up 4 bases, with 18 bases separating them.

Worth noting for this clone: At one end, the junction sequence differs from germline, possibly due to a read error. The chain links TRBV11-2 to TRBJ2-2; TRBD2 agrees at 14 bases. Germline CDR1 reads SGHAT; CDR2 reads FQNNGV. The CDR3 is 17 amino acids. The CDR3 DNA reads as TGTGCCAGCACCTTACGACTAGCGGGGGGGCAGACCGGGGAGCTGTTTTTT. It translates to CASTLRLAGGQTGELFF. Complete variable domain (other parts from reference TRBV11-2 and TRBJ2-2): EAGVAQSPRYKIIEKRQSVAFWCNPISGHATLYWYQQILGQGPKLLIQFQNNGVVDDSQLPKDRFSAERLKGVDSTLKIQPAKLEDSAVYLCASTLRLAGGQTGELFFGEGSRLTVL.

The chain joins TRBV19 to TRBJ2-1, with TRBD2 matching over 8 bases. Germline CDR1 is LNHDA and CDR2 is SQIVND (reference sequence). V gave up 6 bases and J gave up 2 bases; unmatched junction bases: 0. The CDR3 has 13 amino acids. CDR3 nucleotide sequence: TGTGCCAGTAGCGGGAGGGCCTACAATGAGCAGTTCTTC. This sequence encodes CASSGRAYNEQFF.

The sample holds a few counts of this clone. The gene calls are TRBV18 and TRBJ1-4; TRBD1 matches at 7 bases. The CDR3 has 16 residues. J was trimmed by 5 bases and V by 4 bases; bases with no gene match: 10. Looked up from germline, CDR1 is KGHSH and CDR2 is LQKENI. This CDR3 reads CASSLNRDSTNEKLFF. DNA for the CDR3: TGTGCCAGCTCACTGAACCGGGACAGCACAAATGAAAAACTGTTTTTT.

This CDR3 reads CASRTRGRGTTDTQYF. Here the CDR3 DNA reads TGTGCCAGCCGTACCAGAGGGAGGGGTACCACAGATACGCAGTATTTT. The chain uses TRBV18 and TRBJ2-3; 7 bases match TRBD2. Germline V gene lookup returns CDR1 KGHSH and CDR2 LQKENI. V dropped 8 bases and J dropped 2; count of bases not matched to a gene: 13. The CDR3 covers 16 residues.